The sequence of this T cell receptor beta chain was determined in a study of T cells in Graves' hyperthyroidism and ophthalmopathy. Looking at the study overall: Before any treatment, at initial diagnosis, peripheral blood was collected. Study-wide results and caveats: Most expanded thyroid clonotypes above 0.001 recurred in blood.

Sampled blood dates from first hyperthyroidism diagnosis, and it precedes any ophthalmopathy symptoms. The CDR3 is 16 residues long. CDR1 and CDR2 from the germline V gene are SGHVS and FNYEAQ. The V segment lost 2 bases and the J segment 4 bases; nucleotides outside the gene matches: 5. RNA transcripts were the template for amplifying TCR beta CDR3 regions. TCR CDR3 underwent first-round RT-PCR with the HTBI primer set. TCRdb itself ran the multiplex PCR reads through MiXCR, one entry per CDR3 protein. The table lists around 340,000 distinct CDR3 sequences, 17% of them singletons. Concerning this clonotype: Its antigen is still unknown.

The chain uses TRBV7-6 and TRBJ2-2; 9 bases map to TRBD2. The receptor comes from a woman between 25 and 40 years old with Graves' hyperthyroidism that later progressed to Graves' ophthalmopathy. Sequenced material: blood. In DNA, the CDR3 is TGTGCCAGCAGCTTAATGGCGGGAGGGGCCACCGGGGAGCTGTTTTTT. The encoded protein is CASSLMAGGATGELFF.